This entry is about one TCR beta chain. In TCRdb, the 5' RACE reads were re-called with MiXCR into one record per CDR3 protein. The table shows around 100,000 distinct CDR3 sequences, with roughly 18% occurring only once. This sample stems from a study of T cells of healthy individuals. The TCR was taken from a human donor in good health.

The CDR3 DNA sequence: TGTGCCAGCAGGGGGGGTACTGAAGCTTTCTTT. Translating it yields CASRGGTEAFF. The rearrangement uses TRBV2 and TRBJ1-1; D may be TRBD1 (5 bases). Trimming removed 6 bases from V and 5 bases from J, with 7 bases in between. This CDR3 spans 11 amino acids. Germline V gene sequence: CDR1 SNHLY, CDR2 FYNNEI.